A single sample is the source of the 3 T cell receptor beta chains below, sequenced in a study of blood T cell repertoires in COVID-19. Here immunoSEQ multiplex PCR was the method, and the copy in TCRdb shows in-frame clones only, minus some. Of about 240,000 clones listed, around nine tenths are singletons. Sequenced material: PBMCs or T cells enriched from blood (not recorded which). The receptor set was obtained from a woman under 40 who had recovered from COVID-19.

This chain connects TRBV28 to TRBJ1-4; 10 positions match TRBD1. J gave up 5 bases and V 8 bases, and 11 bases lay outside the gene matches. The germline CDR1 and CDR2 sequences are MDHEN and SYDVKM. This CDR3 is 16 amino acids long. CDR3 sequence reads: CASGIPPGQGNEKLFF. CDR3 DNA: TGTGCCAGCGGCATTCCGCCGGGACAGGGGAATGAAAAACTGTTTTTT.

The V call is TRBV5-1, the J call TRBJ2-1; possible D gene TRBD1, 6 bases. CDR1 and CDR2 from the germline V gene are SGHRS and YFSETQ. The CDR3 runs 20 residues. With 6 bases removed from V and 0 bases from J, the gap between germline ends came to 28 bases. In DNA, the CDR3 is TGCGCCAGCATCGCGTCCCGGGACAAGAATCCCCTTGGCTCCTACAATGAGCAGTTCTTC. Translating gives CASIASRDKNPLGSYNEQFF. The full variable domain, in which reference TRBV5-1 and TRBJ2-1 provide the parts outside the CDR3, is KAGVTQTPRYLIKTRGQQVTLSCSPISGHRSVSWYQQTPGQGLQFLFEYFSETQRNKGNFPGRFSGRQFSNSRSEMNVSTLELGDSALYLCASIASRDKNPLGSYNEQFFGPGTRLTVL.

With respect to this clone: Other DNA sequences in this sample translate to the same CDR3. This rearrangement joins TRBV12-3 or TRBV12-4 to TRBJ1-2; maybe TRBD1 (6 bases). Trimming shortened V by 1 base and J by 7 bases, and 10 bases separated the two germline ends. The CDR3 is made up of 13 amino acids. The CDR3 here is CASSLDRASGYTF. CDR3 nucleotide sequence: TGTGCCAGCAGTTTAGACAGGGCCTCTGGCTACACCTTC.